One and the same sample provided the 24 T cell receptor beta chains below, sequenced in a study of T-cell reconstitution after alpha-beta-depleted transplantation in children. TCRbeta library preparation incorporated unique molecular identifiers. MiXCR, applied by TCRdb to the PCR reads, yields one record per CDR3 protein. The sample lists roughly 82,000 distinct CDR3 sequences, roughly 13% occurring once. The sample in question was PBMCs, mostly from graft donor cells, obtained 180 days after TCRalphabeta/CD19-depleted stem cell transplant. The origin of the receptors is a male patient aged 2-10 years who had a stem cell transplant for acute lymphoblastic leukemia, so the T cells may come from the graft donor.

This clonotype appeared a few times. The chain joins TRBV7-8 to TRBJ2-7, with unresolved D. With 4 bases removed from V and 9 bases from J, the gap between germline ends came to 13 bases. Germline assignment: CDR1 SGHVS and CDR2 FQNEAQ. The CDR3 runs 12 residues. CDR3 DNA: TGTGCCAGCAGCTATAGTCTCTTTGGGCAGTACTTC. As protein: CASSYSLFGQYF.

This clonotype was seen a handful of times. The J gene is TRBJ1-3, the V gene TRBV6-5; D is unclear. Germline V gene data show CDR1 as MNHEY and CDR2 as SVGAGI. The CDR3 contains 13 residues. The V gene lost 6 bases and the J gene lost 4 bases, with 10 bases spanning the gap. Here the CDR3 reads CASRTGGGNTIYF. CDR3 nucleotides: TGTGCCAGCAGGACGGGCGGCGGAAACACCATATATTTT.

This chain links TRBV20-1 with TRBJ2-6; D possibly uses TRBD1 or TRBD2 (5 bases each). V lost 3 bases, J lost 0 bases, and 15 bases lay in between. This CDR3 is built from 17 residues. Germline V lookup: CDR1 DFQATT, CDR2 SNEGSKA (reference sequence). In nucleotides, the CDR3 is TGCAGTGCTAGGGGGGACCGGAGACCCTCTGGGGCCAACGTCCTGACTTTC. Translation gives CSARGDRRPSGANVLTF.

The DNA of the CDR3 is TGTGCCAGCTCAACCGGAAACACCATATATTTT. Its translation: CASSTGNTIYF. V usage is TRBV27 and J usage is TRBJ1-3; the D is unclear. There are 11 residues in the CDR3. Germline CDR1 MNHEY, CDR2 SMNVEV (reference sequence). V was pared by 8 bases and J by 4 bases, with 6 bases between.

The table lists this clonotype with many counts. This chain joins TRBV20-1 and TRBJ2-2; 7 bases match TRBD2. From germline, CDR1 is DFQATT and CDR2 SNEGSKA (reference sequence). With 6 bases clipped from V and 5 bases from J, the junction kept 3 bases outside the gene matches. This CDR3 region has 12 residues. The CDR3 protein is CSASGGTGELFF. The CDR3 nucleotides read TGCAGTGCCTCCGGGGGGACCGGGGAGCTGTTTTTT.

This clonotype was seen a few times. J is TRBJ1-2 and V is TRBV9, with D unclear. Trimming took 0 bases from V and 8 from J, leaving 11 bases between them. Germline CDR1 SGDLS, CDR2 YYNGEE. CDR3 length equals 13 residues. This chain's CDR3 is CASSVVGKSGYTF. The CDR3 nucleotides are TGTGCCAGCAGCGTAGTCGGAAAGAGCGGCTACACCTTC.

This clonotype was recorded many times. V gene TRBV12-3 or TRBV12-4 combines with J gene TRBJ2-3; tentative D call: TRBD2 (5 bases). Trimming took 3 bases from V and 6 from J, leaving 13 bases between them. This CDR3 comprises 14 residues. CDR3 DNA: TGTGCCAGCAGTTTGGGTGGGAGAGGGGATACGCAGTATTTT. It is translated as CASSLGGRGDTQYF.

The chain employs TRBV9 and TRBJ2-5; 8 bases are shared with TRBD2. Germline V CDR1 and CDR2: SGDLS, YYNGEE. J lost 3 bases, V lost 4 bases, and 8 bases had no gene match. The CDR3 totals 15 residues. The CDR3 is CASSFAGGGKETQYF. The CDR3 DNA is TGTGCCAGCAGCTTTGCGGGGGGCGGGAAAGAGACCCAGTACTTC.

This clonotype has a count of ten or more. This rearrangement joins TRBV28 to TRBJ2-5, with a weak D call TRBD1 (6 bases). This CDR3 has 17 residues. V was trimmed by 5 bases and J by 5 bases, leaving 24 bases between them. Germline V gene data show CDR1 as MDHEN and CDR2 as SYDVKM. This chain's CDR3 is CASSPPIGQIRGETQYF. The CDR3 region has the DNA TGTGCCAGCAGTCCGCCCATAGGACAGATACGGGGCGAGACCCAGTACTTC.

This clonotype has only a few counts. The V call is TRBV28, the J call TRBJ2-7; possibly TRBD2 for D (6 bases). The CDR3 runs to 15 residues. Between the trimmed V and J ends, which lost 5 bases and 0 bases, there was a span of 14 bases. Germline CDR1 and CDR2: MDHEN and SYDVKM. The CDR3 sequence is CASSGAGSGSYEQYF. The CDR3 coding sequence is TGTGCCAGCAGTGGGGCGGGGTCCGGCTCCTACGAGCAGTACTTC. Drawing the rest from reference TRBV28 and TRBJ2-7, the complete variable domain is DVKVTQSSRYLVKRTGEKVFLECVQDMDHENMFWYRQDPGLGLRLIYFSYDVKMKEKGDIPEGYSVSREKKERFSLILESASTNQTSMYLCASSGAGSGSYEQYFGPGTRLTVT.

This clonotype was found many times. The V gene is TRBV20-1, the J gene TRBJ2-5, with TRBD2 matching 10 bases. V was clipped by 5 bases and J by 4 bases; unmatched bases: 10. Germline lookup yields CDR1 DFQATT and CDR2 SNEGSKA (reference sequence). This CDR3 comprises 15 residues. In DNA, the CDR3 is TGCAGTGCTCTCTTCCTAGCGGGAGTAGGAGAGACCCAGTACTTC. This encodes CSALFLAGVGETQYF.

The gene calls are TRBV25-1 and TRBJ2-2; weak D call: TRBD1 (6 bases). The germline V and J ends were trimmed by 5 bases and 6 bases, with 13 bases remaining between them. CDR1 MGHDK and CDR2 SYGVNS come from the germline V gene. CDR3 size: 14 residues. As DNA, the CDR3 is TGTGCCAGCAGTCCTCGACAGGCGCCCGGGGAGCTGTTTTTT. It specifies CASSPRQAPGELFF.

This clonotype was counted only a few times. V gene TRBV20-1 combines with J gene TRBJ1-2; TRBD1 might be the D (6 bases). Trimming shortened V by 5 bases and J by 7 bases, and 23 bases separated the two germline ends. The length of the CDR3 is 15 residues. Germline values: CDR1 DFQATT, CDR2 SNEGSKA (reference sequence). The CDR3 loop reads CSAGDKGRRPSGYTF. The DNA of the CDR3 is TGCAGTGCTGGGGACAAGGGACGGCGTCCGTCTGGCTACACCTTC.

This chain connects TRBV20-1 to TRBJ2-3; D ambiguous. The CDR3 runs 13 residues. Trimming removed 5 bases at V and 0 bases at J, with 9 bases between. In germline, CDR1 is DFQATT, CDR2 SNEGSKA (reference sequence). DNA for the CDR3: TGCAGTGCTCTGGCATCTAGCACAGATACGCAGTATTTT. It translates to CSALASSTDTQYF.

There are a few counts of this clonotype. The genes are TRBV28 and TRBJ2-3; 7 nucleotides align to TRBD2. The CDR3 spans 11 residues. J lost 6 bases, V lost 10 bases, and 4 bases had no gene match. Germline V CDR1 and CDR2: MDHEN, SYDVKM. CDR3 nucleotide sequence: TGTGCCACCGCGGGAGCGGATACGCAGTATTTT. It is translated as CATAGADTQYF. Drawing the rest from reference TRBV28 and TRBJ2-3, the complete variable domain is DVKVTQSSRYLVKRTGEKVFLECVQDMDHENMFWYRQDPGLGLRLIYFSYDVKMKEKGDIPEGYSVSREKKERFSLILESASTNQTSMYLCATAGADTQYFGPGTRLTVL.

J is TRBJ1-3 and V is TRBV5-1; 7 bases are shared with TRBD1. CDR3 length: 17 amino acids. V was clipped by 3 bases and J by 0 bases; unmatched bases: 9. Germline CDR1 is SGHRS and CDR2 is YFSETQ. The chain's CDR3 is CASSSQRTGLSGNTIYF. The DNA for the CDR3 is TGCGCCAGCAGCTCCCAACGGACAGGTCTCTCTGGAAACACCATATATTTT.

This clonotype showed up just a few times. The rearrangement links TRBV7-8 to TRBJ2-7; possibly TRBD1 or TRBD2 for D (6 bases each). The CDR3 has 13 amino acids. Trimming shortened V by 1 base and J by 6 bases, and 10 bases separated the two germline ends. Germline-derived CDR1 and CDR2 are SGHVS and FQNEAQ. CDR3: CASSLVGGVEQYF. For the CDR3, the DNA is TGTGCCAGCAGCTTAGTGGGGGGCGTCGAGCAGTACTTC.

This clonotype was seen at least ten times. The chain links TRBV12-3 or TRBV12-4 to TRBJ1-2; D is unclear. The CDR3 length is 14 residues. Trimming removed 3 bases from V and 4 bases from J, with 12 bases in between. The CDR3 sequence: CASSLDGGVYGYTF. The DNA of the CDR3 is TGTGCCAGCAGTTTGGACGGAGGCGTCTATGGCTACACCTTC.

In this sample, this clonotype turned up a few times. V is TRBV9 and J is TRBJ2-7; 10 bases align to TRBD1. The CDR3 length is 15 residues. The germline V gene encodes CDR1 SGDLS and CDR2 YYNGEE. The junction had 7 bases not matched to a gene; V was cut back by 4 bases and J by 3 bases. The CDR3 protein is CASSPGTGAVYEQYF. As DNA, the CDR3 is TGTGCCAGCAGCCCAGGGACAGGGGCGGTCTACGAGCAGTACTTC.

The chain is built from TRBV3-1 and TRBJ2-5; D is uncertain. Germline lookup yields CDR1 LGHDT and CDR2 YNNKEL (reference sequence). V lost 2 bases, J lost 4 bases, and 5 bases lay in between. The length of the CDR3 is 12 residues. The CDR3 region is CASSQIRETQYF. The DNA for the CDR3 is TGTGCCAGCAGCCAAATACGAGAGACCCAGTACTTC.

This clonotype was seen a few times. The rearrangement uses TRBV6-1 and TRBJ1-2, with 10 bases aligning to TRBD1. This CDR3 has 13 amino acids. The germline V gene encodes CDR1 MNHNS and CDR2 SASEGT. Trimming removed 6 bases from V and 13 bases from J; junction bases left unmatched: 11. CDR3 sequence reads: CASRSTGGRSCTF. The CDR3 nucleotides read TGTGCCAGCAGGTCGACAGGGGGCCGGTCCTGCACCTTC.

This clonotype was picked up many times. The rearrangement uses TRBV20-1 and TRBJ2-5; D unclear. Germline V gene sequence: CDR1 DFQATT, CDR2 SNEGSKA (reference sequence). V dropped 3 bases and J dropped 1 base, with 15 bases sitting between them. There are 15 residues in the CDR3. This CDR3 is CSARKGAVIQETQYF. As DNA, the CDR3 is TGCAGTGCTAGGAAAGGTGCAGTGATCCAAGAGACCCAGTACTTC.

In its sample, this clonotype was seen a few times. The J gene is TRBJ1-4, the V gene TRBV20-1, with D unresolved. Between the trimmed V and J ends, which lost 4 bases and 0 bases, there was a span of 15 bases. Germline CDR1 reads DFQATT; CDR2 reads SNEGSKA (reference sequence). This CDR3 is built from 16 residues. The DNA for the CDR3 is TGCAGTGCTAAAAGAGGACCACAAGCAACTAATGAAAAACTGTTTTTT. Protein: CSAKRGPQATNEKLFF.

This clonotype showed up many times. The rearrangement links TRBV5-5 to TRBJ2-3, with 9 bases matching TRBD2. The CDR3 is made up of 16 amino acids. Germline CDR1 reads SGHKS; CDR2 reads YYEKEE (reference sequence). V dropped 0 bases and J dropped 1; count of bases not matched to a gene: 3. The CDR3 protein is CASSLAQRGGTDTQYF. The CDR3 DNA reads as TGTGCCAGCAGCTTGGCCCAGCGGGGGGGCACAGATACGCAGTATTTT.